Each of the 16 T cell receptor beta chains below was sequenced from the same sample in a study of identical twins. TCRdb re-called the 5' RACE reads with MiXCR, one entry per CDR3 protein. The sample records around 650,000 distinct CDR3 sequences, less than 9% being singletons. This sample also belongs to another study, concerning yellow fever vaccine responses in identical twins.

Source material: PBMCs. Receptors originate from a woman aged 18-29 years in good health.

The chain employs TRBV15 and TRBJ2-6, with no clear D. Germline V CDR1 and CDR2: LNHNV, YYDKDF (reference sequence). Trimming shortened V by 2 bases and J by 3 bases, and 5 bases separated the two germline ends. The CDR3 is 14 amino acids. The CDR3 region is CATSRQLGANVLTF. In DNA, the CDR3 is TGTGCCACCAGCAGACAGCTTGGGGCCAACGTCCTGACTTTC.

The table lists this clonotype with a few counts. This chain joins TRBV29-1 and TRBJ2-7; possible D gene TRBD2, 5 bases. In germline, CDR1 is SQVTM, CDR2 ANQGSEA. The length of the CDR3 is 11 residues. With 6 bases removed from V and 5 bases from J, the gap between germline ends came to 11 bases. The CDR3 here is CSVRGIHEQYF. CDR3 in DNA: TGCAGCGTGAGAGGGATCCACGAGCAGTACTTC.

This clonotype was recorded a few times. This rearrangement joins TRBV9 to TRBJ2-1; 8 bases map to TRBD1. CDR3 size: 15 residues. V lost 0 bases and J lost 6; bases outside the gene matches: 5. From germline, CDR1 is SGDLS and CDR2 YYNGEE. The CDR3: CASSVGTGGFNEQFF. The CDR3 region has the DNA TGTGCCAGCAGCGTAGGAACAGGGGGTTTCAATGAGCAGTTCTTC.

Ten or more counts support this clonotype. The chain combines TRBV3-1 with TRBJ2-2; D unresolved. CDR1 and CDR2 from the germline V gene are LGHDT and YNNKEL (reference sequence). Trimming removed 3 bases from V and 4 bases from J, with 12 bases in between. This CDR3 spans 15 amino acids. The CDR3 DNA is TGTGCCAGCAGCCAGGCAACCCCGGGCACCGGGGAGCTGTTTTTT. Amino acid sequence: CASSQATPGTGELFF. Filled out from reference TRBV3-1 and TRBJ2-2, the complete variable domain reads DTAVSQTPKYLVTQMGNDKSIKCEQNLGHDTMYWYKQDSKKFLKIMFSYNNKELIINETVPNRFSPKSPDKAHLNLHINSLELGDSAVYFCASSQATPGTGELFFGEGSRLTVL.

This rearrangement joins TRBV20-1 to TRBJ1-5; perhaps TRBD1 as D (5 bases). Germline V CDR1 and CDR2: DFQATT, SNEGSKA (reference sequence). Trimming stripped 5 bases from V and 5 bases from J, with 10 bases between. The CDR3 consists of 12 residues. DNA for the CDR3: TGCAGTGCTGGGGGAGTTTATCAGCCCCAGCATTTT. Amino acids: CSAGGVYQPQHF.

This clonotype was seen ten or more times. The genes are TRBV2 and TRBJ2-5; a weak D match, TRBD2 (6 bases). This CDR3 is built from 15 residues. Germline values: CDR1 SNHLY, CDR2 FYNNEI. Trimming took off 4 bases at V and 2 bases at J, with 14 bases between the two ends. In DNA form, the CDR3 reads TGTGCCAGCAGTGGGGAGCGGGCAAAACAAGAGACCCAGTACTTC. It codes for CASSGERAKQETQYF.

This clonotype was observed a few times. The chain joins TRBV27 to TRBJ2-1; 7 bases agree with TRBD2. Looked up from germline, CDR1 is MNHEY and CDR2 is SMNVEV (reference sequence). J lost 6 bases, V lost 3 bases, and 8 bases had no gene match. The length of the CDR3 is 15 residues. CDR3 sequence (DNA): TGTGCCAGCAGTTTTCTAGCGGACAATCTCAATGAGCAGTTCTTC. Its protein is CASSFLADNLNEQFF.

The sample holds many counts of this clonotype. This sequence joins TRBV19 and TRBJ2-1, with 11 bases identical to TRBD2. V trimming: 3 bases; J trimming: 0 bases; junction bases outside the gene matches: 13. Per germline, CDR1 LNHDA and CDR2 SQIVND (reference sequence). The CDR3 contains 20 residues. As DNA, the CDR3 is TGTGCCAGTAGTATTGGGGGACTAGCGGAATACTTCAGCTCCTACAATGAGCAGTTCTTC. Protein: CASSIGGLAEYFSSYNEQFF. Full variable domain (outside the CDR3, taken from reference TRBV19 and TRBJ2-1): DGGITQSPKYLFRKEGQNVTLSCEQNLNHDAMYWYRQDPGQGLRLIYYSQIVNDFQKGDIAEGYSVSREKKESFPLTVTSAQKNPTAFYLCASSIGGLAEYFSSYNEQFFGPGTRLTVL.

This clonotype was counted many times. The rearrangement links TRBV10-3 to TRBJ2-1; 10 positions match TRBD2. This CDR3 spans 14 amino acids. The junction had 4 bases not matched to a gene; V was cut back by 7 bases and J by 4 bases. CDR1 and CDR2 (germline): ENHRY, SYGVKD. As DNA, the CDR3 is TGTGCCATCAAAGCGGGGGGGAGATACAATGAGCAGTTCTTC. It codes for CAIKAGGRYNEQFF.

The chain combines TRBV12-3 or TRBV12-4 with TRBJ2-1; 7 nucleotides align to TRBD2. The CDR3 is 16 amino acids. After removal of 2 bases from V and 4 bases from J, the junction contained 8 bases not matched to a gene. For the CDR3, the DNA is TGTGCCAGCAGTTTACTGGGTAGCGGGCTATACAATGAGCAGTTCTTC. This gives the protein CASSLLGSGLYNEQFF.

This clonotype has ten or more counts. CDR3 coding DNA: TGTGCCAGCAGCCAAGGGATCCTCAATCAGCCCCAGCATTTT. Protein sequence: CASSQGILNQPQHF. The V and J genes are TRBV3-1 and TRBJ1-5; D gene uncertain. The CDR3 sequence is 14 residues long. V lost 1 base to trimming and J lost 3 bases, with 7 bases between them. Germline V gene lookup returns CDR1 LGHDT and CDR2 YNNKEL (reference sequence).

The CDR3 loop reads CASSQERIRDRAAFF. CDR3 DNA: TGTGCCAGCAGCCAAGAGAGGATCCGGGACAGGGCAGCCTTCTTT. This chain joins TRBV7-8 and TRBJ1-1, with 9 bases fitting TRBD1. Losses at the gene ends were 5 bases for V and 14 bases for J; bases not matched to a gene: 18. CDR3 size: 15 residues. Germline CDR1 is SGHVS and CDR2 is FQNEAQ.

This clonotype was seen repeatedly, ten times or more. The rearrangement uses TRBV21-1 and TRBJ2-7. TRBV21-1 is shown as a pseudogene. The CDR3 covers 16 residues. This CDR3 reads CASSKRSRSNNPEQYF. The CDR3 nucleotides read TGTGCCAGCAGCAAAAGGAGTCGCTCGAATAACCCAGAGCAGTACTTC.

This clonotype has just a few counts. The chain has TRBV4-1 and TRBJ1-3; D is undetermined. The CDR3 runs to 15 residues. V was trimmed by 0 bases and J by 7 bases, leaving 13 bases between them. The germline CDR1 and CDR2 sequences are MGHRA and YSYEKL. The chain's CDR3 is CASSQDPGFQNTIYF. The CDR3 nucleotides are TGCGCCAGCAGCCAAGATCCTGGTTTTCAGAACACCATATATTTT.

This clonotype has just a few counts. The V gene is TRBV27, the J gene TRBJ2-3; 7 nucleotides agree with TRBD2. The length of the CDR3 is 16 residues. V lost 2 bases, J lost 0 bases, and 5 bases stayed unmatched. Germline CDR1 MNHEY, CDR2 SMNVEV (reference sequence). CDR3 region: CASSLVGGGSTDTQYF. As DNA, the CDR3 is TGTGCCAGCAGTTTAGTCGGCGGGGGAAGCACAGATACGCAGTATTTT.

The rearrangement joins TRBV28 to TRBJ2-1, with TRBD2 matching 11 bases. Germline trimming cut 7 bases from V and 15 bases from J; bases unmatched to any gene: 11. This CDR3 contains 13 residues. Germline-derived CDR1 and CDR2 are MDHEN and SYDVKM. DNA for the CDR3: TGTGCCAGCACGGCTAGCGGGGGGACCAAGGGGTTCTTC. It specifies CASTASGGTKGFF.